These 27 T cell receptor beta chains were sequenced from one sample in a study of PD-L1 blockade in urothelial cancer. TCRdb keeps only in-frame clones here, not all; method: immunoSEQ multiplex PCR. In the table there are about 29,000 clones, less than 90% of which are singletons. This sample's time point: peripheral blood 6 weeks after treatment start. The sequencing used PBMCs, collected around atezolizumab (anti-PD-L1) treatment. Receptor source: a man in his 70s with urothelial cancer.

This clone occurred once. This chain joins TRBV5-1 and TRBJ1-1, with 7 nucleotides matching TRBD1. Germline V CDR1 and CDR2: SGHRS, YFSETQ. J was trimmed by 5 bases and V by 2 bases; bases with no gene match: 9. The CDR3 has 15 residues. CDR3 bases: TGCGCCAGCAGCTTAGGGTCAGGGGGACGAACTGAAGCTTTCTTT. It specifies CASSLGSGGRTEAFF. The entire variable domain, with the rest obtained from reference TRBV5-1 and TRBJ1-1, is as follows: KAGVTQTPRYLIKTRGQQVTLSCSPISGHRSVSWYQQTPGQGLQFLFEYFSETQRNKGNFPGRFSGRQFSNSRSEMNVSTLELGDSALYLCASSLGSGGRTEAFFGQGTRLTVV.

The rearrangement links TRBV5-4 to TRBJ2-1; D perhaps matches TRBD1 (5 bases). Germline lookup yields CDR1 SGHNT and CDR2 YYREEE (reference sequence). The CDR3 sequence is 13 residues long. Trimming took off 1 base at V and 8 bases at J, with 10 bases between the two ends. The CDR3 sequence: CASSLSRVDEQFF. In DNA, the CDR3 is TGTGCCAGCAGCTTGTCCAGGGTGGATGAGCAGTTCTTC.

The gene calls are TRBV7-2 and TRBJ2-3, with a tentative D call TRBD1 (5 bases). The germline gives CDR1 SGHTA, CDR2 FQGNSA. Trimming cost V 5 bases and J 2 bases, with 8 bases left between them. This CDR3 is 13 amino acids long. The CDR3, as DNA: TGTGCCAGCAGCGAGACAGTCACAGATACGCAGTATTTT. It encodes CASSETVTDTQYF.

V gene TRBV28 combines with J gene TRBJ2-1; 9 nucleotides match TRBD1. The ends lost 3 bases at V and 8 bases at J; junction bases unmatched: 11. The CDR3 sequence is 16 residues long. Germline-derived CDR1 and CDR2 are MDHEN and SYDVKM. The CDR3: CASSFHRGQGIDEQFF. The CDR3 region has the DNA TGTGCCAGCAGTTTTCATCGGGGACAGGGTATCGATGAGCAGTTCTTC.

The chain employs TRBV19 and TRBJ2-1; 7 bases align to TRBD2. The J segment lost 5 bases and the V segment lost 3 bases, leaving 4 bases of the junction unmatched. CDR1 and CDR2 from the germline V gene are LNHDA and SQIVND (reference sequence). The CDR3 sequence is 14 residues long. The CDR3, as DNA: TGTGCCAGTAGTATCCGCGGGGGAGACAATGAGCAGTTCTTC. Translated, it gives CASSIRGGDNEQFF.

The CDR3 DNA follows: TGTGCCTGGAATTGGCAGGGTGACTCACCCCTCCACTTT. Encoded protein: CAWNWQGDSPLHF. This chain links TRBV30 with TRBJ1-6; possible D gene TRBD1, 5 bases. Germline loops: CDR1 GTSNPN, CDR2 SVGIG (reference sequence). V lost 4 bases and J lost 10, with 14 bases in between. CDR3 length: 13 amino acids. The entire variable domain, with the rest obtained from reference TRBV30 and TRBJ1-6, is as follows: SQTIHQWPATLVQPVGSPLSLECTVEGTSNPNLYWYRQAAGRGLQLLFYSVGIGQISSEVPQNLSASRPQDRQFILSSKKLLLSDSGFYLCAWNWQGDSPLHFGNGTRLTVT.

This rearrangement joins TRBV21-1 to TRBJ1-1; TRBD1, the D gene given by the table, was not confirmed from the DNA. TRBV21-1 is a pseudogene segment. There are 16 residues in the CDR3. CDR3 nucleotides: TGTGCCAGCAGCAAAAGCGAGGGCAGGGGTAACACTGAAGCTTTCTTT. Protein sequence: CASSKSEGRGNTEAFF.

This chain joins TRBV18 and TRBJ2-2; tentatively, D is TRBD1 (6 bases). V shed 5 bases and J shed 6 bases, with 16 bases lying between them. CDR1 is KGHSH, CDR2 LQKENI, per germline. The CDR3 loop spans 15 amino acids. The CDR3: CASSSRDTLAGELFF. Here the CDR3 DNA reads TGTGCCAGCTCATCTCGGGACACCCTCGCCGGGGAGCTGTTTTTT.

The CDR3: CASSQDGEGTNIQYF. Here the CDR3 DNA reads TGTGCCAGCAGCCAAGATGGAGAGGGCACGAACATTCAGTACTTC. The J gene is TRBJ2-4, the V gene TRBV4-2; tentatively, D is TRBD2 (5 bases). The ends were cut back, 0 bases at V and 7 bases at J, with 13 bases in the middle. The CDR3 is made up of 15 amino acids. Per the germline V gene, CDR1 is LGHNA and CDR2 is YNFKEQ.

This clone occurred a few times. V usage is TRBV4-1 and J usage is TRBJ2-3, with TRBD2 identical over 8 bases. Germline-derived CDR1 and CDR2 are MGHRA and YSYEKL. Losses at the gene ends were 0 bases for V and 4 bases for J; bases not matched to a gene: 3. This CDR3 is 15 amino acids long. Here the CDR3 reads CASSQDRGGADTQYF. CDR3 sequence (DNA): TGCGCCAGCAGCCAAGATCGGGGGGGGGCAGATACGCAGTATTTT.

This rearrangement joins TRBV4-1 to TRBJ1-5; D uncertain. The length of the CDR3 is 16 residues. V was clipped by 3 bases and J by 3 bases, with 15 bases between them. Germline loops: CDR1 MGHRA, CDR2 YSYEKL. CDR3 sequence reads: CASSHNAAGYNQPQHF. The CDR3 DNA reads as TGCGCCAGCAGCCACAACGCGGCCGGCTACAATCAGCCCCAGCATTTT.

The chain links TRBV6-4 to TRBJ2-1, with D perhaps TRBD2 (5 bases). Trimming pared 5 bases from V and 6 bases from J, leaving 14 bases between. The CDR3 spans 14 residues. Germline CDR1 MRHNA, CDR2 SNTAGT. CDR3 residues: CASSSREGSNEQFF. CDR3 sequence (DNA): TGTGCCAGCAGTTCTAGAGAGGGAAGCAATGAGCAGTTCTTC.

The chain couples TRBV5-4 to TRBJ2-4, with 7 bases matching TRBD2. The CDR3 has 16 amino acids. The junction had 10 bases not matched to a gene; V was cut back by 7 bases and J by 0 bases. From germline, CDR1 is SGHNT and CDR2 YYREEE (reference sequence). The CDR3 is CASGEGVAGAKNIQYF. The DNA for the CDR3 is TGTGCCAGCGGGGAGGGAGTAGCGGGAGCCAAAAACATTCAGTACTTC. Full variable domain (rest looked up from reference TRBV5-4 and TRBJ2-4): ETGVTQSPTHLIKTRGQQVTLRCSSQSGHNTVSWYQQALGQGPQFIFQYYREEENGRGNFPPRFSGLQFPNYSSELNVNALELDDSALYLCASGEGVAGAKNIQYFGAGTRLSVL.

This chain uses TRBV5-5 with TRBJ2-7, with 7 bases identical to TRBD2. The CDR3 sequence is 15 residues long. Per germline, CDR1 SGHKS and CDR2 YYEKEE (reference sequence). Germline trimming cut 1 base from V and 2 bases from J; bases unmatched to any gene: 6. The CDR3 DNA sequence: TGTGCCAGCAGCTTGTTCTCTAGCGGACCCTACGAGCAGTACTTC. Its protein is CASSLFSSGPYEQYF. Drawing the rest from reference TRBV5-5 and TRBJ2-7, the complete variable domain is DAGVTQSPTHLIKTRGQQVTLRCSPISGHKSVSWYQQVLGQGPQFIFQYYEKEERGRGNFPDRFSARQFPNYSSELNVNALLLGDSALYLCASSLFSSGPYEQYFGPGTRLTVT.

This clone has more than one count but fewer than ten. The genes are TRBV4-3 and TRBJ2-7; a possible D gene is TRBD1 (6 bases). With 4 bases removed from V and 3 bases from J, the gap between germline ends came to 13 bases. This CDR3 is 14 amino acids long. The germline V gene encodes CDR1 LGHNA and CDR2 YSLEER. The DNA of the CDR3 is TGCGCCAGCAGCCCTCGGACAGCCAGCTACGAGCAGTACTTC. Its translation: CASSPRTASYEQYF.

Only one count was recorded for this clone. The chain has TRBV30 and TRBJ2-1; no definite D call. Germline assignment: CDR1 GTSNPN and CDR2 SVGIG (reference sequence). CDR3 size: 14 residues. V shed 3 bases and J shed 1 base, with 10 bases lying between them. The CDR3 bases are TGTGCCTGGAGGGAGCTCGGATCCTACAATGAGCAGTTCTTC. It yields the protein CAWRELGSYNEQFF. Complete variable domain (other parts from reference TRBV30 and TRBJ2-1): SQTIHQWPATLVQPVGSPLSLECTVEGTSNPNLYWYRQAAGRGLQLLFYSVGIGQISSEVPQNLSASRPQDRQFILSSKKLLLSDSGFYLCAWRELGSYNEQFFGPGTRLTVL.

This chain links TRBV7-2 with TRBJ1-2, with 7 bases lining up with TRBD1. There are 15 residues in the CDR3. With V trimmed by 1 base and J by 2 bases, 4 bases remained unmatched. CDR1 and CDR2 from the germline V gene are SGHTA and FQGNSA. The CDR3 loop is CASSLVVQGNYGYTF. In DNA form, the CDR3 reads TGTGCCAGCAGCTTAGTGGTACAGGGGAACTATGGCTACACCTTC.

The gene calls are TRBV19 and TRBJ2-1; 10 bases match TRBD2. There are 17 residues in the CDR3. The V segment lost 4 bases and the J segment 7 bases; nucleotides outside the gene matches: 13. The V gene's germline CDR1 is LNHDA and CDR2 SQIVND (reference sequence). CDR3 sequence: CASSTGLTSGKRNEQFF. The CDR3 DNA sequence: TGTGCCAGTAGTACCGGACTTACTAGCGGGAAGCGGAATGAGCAGTTCTTC.

The V gene is TRBV2, the J gene TRBJ2-1; 10 bases are a match to TRBD1. CDR1 is SNHLY and CDR2 is FYNNEI in the germline V gene. V shed 10 bases, J shed 6 bases, and the junction held 6 bases outside the gene matches. The CDR3 covers 13 residues. CDR3 amino acids: CATRQGAGNEQFF. The CDR3 nucleotides read TGTGCCACGAGACAGGGGGCGGGCAATGAGCAGTTCTTC.

This sequence joins TRBV19 and TRBJ1-5; the D is unclear. Germline CDR1 reads LNHDA; CDR2 reads SQIVND (reference sequence). The V and J ends lost 5 bases and 4 bases respectively, with 12 bases between them. The CDR3 contains 14 residues. The DNA of the CDR3 is TGTGCCAGTAGTCTCCGGGTTGGAAATCAGCCCCAGCATTTT. Its protein product is CASSLRVGNQPQHF.

This chain connects TRBV5-4 to TRBJ2-5; D gene ambiguous. The CDR3 has 13 residues. Germline CDR1 SGHNT, CDR2 YYREEE (reference sequence). The V end was cut by 4 bases, the J end by 1 base, with 8 bases between. The CDR3 region is CASSPRVQETQYF. CDR3 bases: TGTGCCAGCAGCCCCCGGGTCCAAGAGACCCAGTACTTC.

The chain has TRBV11-3 and TRBJ2-3, with TRBD1 identical over 7 bases. The CDR3 is 15 amino acids. CDR1 and CDR2 (germline): SGHNT, YENEEA. With 5 bases clipped from V and 4 bases from J, the junction kept 9 bases outside the gene matches. CDR3: CASSPNRGPPDTQYF. The CDR3, as DNA: TGTGCCAGCAGCCCAAACAGGGGACCCCCAGATACGCAGTATTTT.

J is TRBJ1-1 and V is TRBV4-1; D call uncertain. The CDR3 totals 13 residues. V lost 11 bases to trimming and J lost 0 bases, with 13 bases between them. The V gene's germline CDR1 is MGHRA and CDR2 YSYEKL. Here the CDR3 reads CAGSETLNTEAFF. The CDR3 DNA reads as TGCGCCGGATCGGAGACGTTGAACACTGAAGCTTTCTTT.

V is TRBV27 and J is TRBJ2-1, with a tentative D call TRBD1 (5 bases). Trimming removed 4 bases from V and 7 bases from J, with 17 bases in between. Germline V lookup: CDR1 MNHEY, CDR2 SMNVEV (reference sequence). The length of the CDR3 is 15 residues. The DNA for the CDR3 is TGTGCCAGCAGTTCCAACCTCAGGGTTGGGAATGAGCAGTTCTTC. Its translation is CASSSNLRVGNEQFF.

This CDR3 reads CASSGMRGREQFF. CDR3 coding DNA: TGTGCCAGCAGCGGAATGCGGGGCCGGGAGCAGTTCTTC. This chain uses TRBV2 with TRBJ2-1, with D possibly being TRBD2 (6 bases). Germline V CDR1 and CDR2: SNHLY, FYNNEI. V was cut by 6 bases and J by 10 bases, with 16 bases left in between. There are 13 residues in the CDR3.

This clone was observed a single time. V usage is TRBV18 and J usage is TRBJ2-7; 9 positions match TRBD1. The ends lost 5 bases at V and 6 bases at J; junction bases unmatched: 14. Germline values: CDR1 KGHSH, CDR2 LQKENI. The CDR3 sequence is 16 residues long. CDR3 DNA: TGTGCCAGCTCAGTCTACGGACAGGGGACCCCCTCCGAGCAGTACTTC. It translates to CASSVYGQGTPSEQYF.

V usage is TRBV25-1 and J usage is TRBJ2-7; tentatively, D is TRBD2 (5 bases). From germline, CDR1 is MGHDK and CDR2 SYGVNS. The CDR3 is 15 amino acids. V shed 3 bases and J shed 6 bases, with 18 bases lying between them. The CDR3, as DNA: TGTGCCAGCAGTGAGCCTGGACGGAGTGGAGGCGAGCAGTACTTC. It codes for CASSEPGRSGGEQYF.